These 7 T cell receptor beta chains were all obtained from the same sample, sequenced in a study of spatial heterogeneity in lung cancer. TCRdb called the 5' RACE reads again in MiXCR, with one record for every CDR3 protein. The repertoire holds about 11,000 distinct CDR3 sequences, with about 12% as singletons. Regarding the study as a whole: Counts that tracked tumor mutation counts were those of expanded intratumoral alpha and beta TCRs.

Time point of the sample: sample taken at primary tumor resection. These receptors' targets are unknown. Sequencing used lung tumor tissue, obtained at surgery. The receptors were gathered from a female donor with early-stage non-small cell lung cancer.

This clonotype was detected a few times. In DNA, the CDR3 is TGTGCCAGCAGCGTAGCACAGGGCGCCCCGGGGGAGCAGTTCTTC. Translation gives CASSVAQGAPGEQFF. The gene calls are TRBV9 and TRBJ2-1, with a weak D call TRBD1 (6 bases). V was clipped by 0 bases and J by 10 bases, with 17 bases between them. CDR3 length: 15 amino acids. Germline CDR1 SGDLS, CDR2 YYNGEE.

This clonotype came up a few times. This CDR3 reads CASREGERNIQYF. DNA of the CDR3: TGTGCCAGCAGGGAGGGGGAGCGAAACATTCAGTACTTC. The genes are TRBV7-9 and TRBJ2-4, with D perhaps being TRBD1 or TRBD2 (6 bases each). V lost 6 bases, J lost 6 bases, and 12 bases lay in between. Per the germline V gene, CDR1 is SEHNR and CDR2 is FQNEAQ (reference sequence). This CDR3 is built from 13 residues.

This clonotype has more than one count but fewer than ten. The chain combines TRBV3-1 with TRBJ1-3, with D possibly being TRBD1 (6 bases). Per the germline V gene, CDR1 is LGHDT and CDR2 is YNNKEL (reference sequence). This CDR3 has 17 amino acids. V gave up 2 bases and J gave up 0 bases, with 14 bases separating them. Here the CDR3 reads CASSQQNLQGSGNTIYF. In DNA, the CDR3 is TGTGCCAGCAGCCAACAGAACCTACAGGGCTCTGGAAACACCATATATTTT. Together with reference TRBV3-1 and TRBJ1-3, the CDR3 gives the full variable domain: DTAVSQTPKYLVTQMGNDKSIKCEQNLGHDTMYWYKQDSKKFLKIMFSYNNKELIINETVPNRFSPKSPDKAHLNLHINSLELGDSAVYFCASSQQNLQGSGNTIYFGEGSWLTVV.

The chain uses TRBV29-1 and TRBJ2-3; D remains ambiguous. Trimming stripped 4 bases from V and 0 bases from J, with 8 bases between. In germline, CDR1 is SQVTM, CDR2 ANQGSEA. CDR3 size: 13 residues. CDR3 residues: CSVVIWSTDTQYF. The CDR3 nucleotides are TGCAGCGTTGTTATATGGAGCACAGATACGCAGTATTTT.

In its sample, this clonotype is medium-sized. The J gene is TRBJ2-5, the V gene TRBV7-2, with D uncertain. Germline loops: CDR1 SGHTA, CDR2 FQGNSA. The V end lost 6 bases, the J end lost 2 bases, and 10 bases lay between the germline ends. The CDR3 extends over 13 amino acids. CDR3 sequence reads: CASRLHLQETQYF. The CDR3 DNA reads TGTGCCAGCAGATTACACTTACAAGAGACCCAGTACTTC.

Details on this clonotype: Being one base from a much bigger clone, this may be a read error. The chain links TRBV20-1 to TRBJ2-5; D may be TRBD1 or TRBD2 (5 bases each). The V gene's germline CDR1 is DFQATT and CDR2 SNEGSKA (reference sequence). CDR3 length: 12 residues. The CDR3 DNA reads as TGCAGTGCTAGACAGGGAGAAGAGACCCGGTACTTC. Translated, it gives CSARQGEETRYF.

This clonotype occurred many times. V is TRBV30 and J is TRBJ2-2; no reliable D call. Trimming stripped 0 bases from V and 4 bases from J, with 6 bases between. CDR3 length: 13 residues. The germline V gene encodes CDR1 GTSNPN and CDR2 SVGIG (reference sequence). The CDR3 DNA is TGTGCCTGGAGTGTAGGTTCCACCGGGGAGCTGTTTTTT. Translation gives CAWSVGSTGELFF.